The entry below describes one TCR beta chain. The study drew participants aged about 18 to 95 years from about two dozen US areas. In assigning cohorts, the study relied on participant-reported clinical history. This sample was taken from a study of blood T cell repertoires in COVID-19. In the study overall: The study drew acute and convalescent COVID-19 samples from the United States, Italy and Spain. PBMCs, B-cell-depleted T cells, or T cells provided the cDNA or gDNA that made up the material.

V was trimmed by 4 bases and J by 1 base, leaving 8 bases between them. Per the germline V gene, CDR1 is SGHRS and CDR2 is YFSETQ. The CDR3 is made up of 13 amino acids. Libraries were prepared by immunoSEQ multiplex PCR; TCRdb keeps only in-frame clonotypes and omits some of them. In the table there are 240,000 or so clones, about 84% of which are singletons. V and J are TRBV5-1 and TRBJ1-1; D is undetermined. This sequence was found in a woman in her forties or fifties who had recovered from COVID-19. Material: PBMCs or T cells enriched from blood (not recorded which). This CDR3 is CASSPDKNTEAFF. CDR3 in DNA: TGCGCCAGCAGCCCCGACAAGAACACTGAAGCTTTCTTT. Together with reference TRBV5-1 and TRBJ1-1, the CDR3 gives the full variable domain: KAGVTQTPRYLIKTRGQQVTLSCSPISGHRSVSWYQQTPGQGLQFLFEYFSETQRNKGNFPGRFSGRQFSNSRSEMNVSTLELGDSALYLCASSPDKNTEAFFGQGTRLTVV.